Listed below are T cell receptor beta chains from one sample, sequenced in a study of OX40 agonist ivuxolimab in advanced cancers. Assay: immunoSEQ multiplex PCR; the TCRdb copy retains only in-frame clones and omits some. The sample holds 50,000 or so clones; approximately 90% are singletons and the top ten take under 0.65%. The sequences come from CD4+ or CD8+ T cells sorted from blood, collected in a trial of the OX40 agonist ivuxolimab. The receptor source for this set is an adult with an advanced solid tumor such as melanoma, head and neck, liver or kidney cancer. Each CDR3 is given without its conserved first and last residue. A D gene is named only where the DNA matches it firmly.

TRBV7-6	12	TRBJ2-2	NA	ASSLAVAGGELF
TRBV5-1	12	TRBJ2-7	TRBD1	ASSLIGQAAEQY
TRBV18	16	TRBJ1-2	TRBD1	ASSRERGDREANYGYT
TRBV5-1	13	TRBJ2-5	NA	ASSLWGGLQETQY
TRBV6-5	9	TRBJ2-4	TRBD1	ATRTGVVQY
TRBV6-4	10	TRBJ2-1	TRBD1	AINRGKNEQF
TRBV4-1	15	TRBJ2-3	TRBD2	ASSQGWSRENTDTQY
TRBV7-8	14	TRBJ2-2	NA	ASSLVFGAVRGELF
TRBV6-1	13	TRBJ1-1	TRBD1	ASRRDRSLNTEAF
TRBV9	10	TRBJ2-1	NA	ASSVAADEQF
TRBV7-2	11	TRBJ2-1	NA	ASSLKKGHEQF
TRBV18	11	TRBJ2-7	NA	ASSVARSYEQY
TRBV5-4	12	TRBJ1-2	NA	ASSSGQSNYGYT
TRBV7-6	13	TRBJ2-7	NA	ASSLGSGTFYEQY
TRBV11-2	12	TRBJ1-1	NA	ASSPGTFITKAF
TRBV5-1	13	TRBJ1-2	TRBD1	ASSSDRGLNYGYT
TRBV9	13	TRBJ2-1	TRBD2	ASSVSGTSYNEQF
TRBV18	12	TRBJ2-7	NA	ASSMTGSSYEQY
TRBV30	13	TRBJ1-4	TRBD1	AWSPGTATNEKLF
TRBV7-9	12	TRBJ2-7	NA	ASSFLGGSYEQY
TRBV5-1	13	TRBJ2-5	TRBD2	ASSSGGRKGETQY
TRBV9	13	TRBJ2-5	NA	ASSTWDGVLETQY
TRBV5-1	15	TRBJ2-7	NA	ASSLEGFRDGPYEQY
TRBV2	11	TRBJ1-5	NA	ASRGYSNQPQH
TRBV11-3	13	TRBJ2-7	TRBD2	ASSYDLAGDYEQY
TRBV28	14	TRBJ2-5	NA	ASSGPGAGTFWTQY
TRBV6-6	10	TRBJ1-1	TRBD1	ASSPGTGEAF
TRBV28	13	TRBJ1-5	NA	ASRTLGASGQPQH
TRBV30	10	TRBJ1-2	TRBD1	AWTGGPYGYT
TRBV19	10	TRBJ1-5	NA	ASRTSNQPQH
TRBV10-1	14	TRBJ2-7	TRBD2	ASSESEAAGRKEQY
TRBV2	13	NA	TRBD1	ASRGPGQVSYEQY
TRBV28	12	TRBJ2-3	NA	ASTPSGATDTQY
TRBV12-2	14	TRBJ2-3	NA	ASRLDPRSFADTQY
TRBV2	13	TRBJ2-1	TRBD2	ASIRGLAGVSEQF
TRBV10-3	12	TRBJ1-1	TRBD1	ATWTGAMNTEAF
TRBV28	13	TRBJ1-1	TRBD1	ASSPPRDRGTEAF
TRBV4-1	9	TRBJ2-7	NA	ASSHLYEQY
TRBV14	12	TRBJ1-2	NA	ASRPSGAGYGYT
TRBV4-2	11	TRBJ1-6	NA	ASSQEPFAPLH
TRBV27	13	TRBJ2-3	NA	ASTPGGGRTDTQY
TRBV6-1	13	TRBJ1-4	TRBD1	ASSAGTGGNEKLF
TRBV28	12	TRBJ2-1	TRBD2	ASIVGAGVNEQF
TRBV10-3	11	TRBJ2-7	NA	AISIGAAYEQY
TRBV14	13	TRBJ2-2	NA	ASSQGAGGTGELF
TRBV7-8	13	TRBJ2-1	TRBD1	ASSLGGQGLGEQF
TRBV7-3	12	TRBJ1-1	NA	AAGQVSFKPEAF
TRBV11-3	12	TRBJ1-1	TRBD1	ASTRQGSNTEAF
TRBV7-9	15	TRBJ1-2	TRBD1	ASSQFGPGQGPYGYT
TRBV5-4	12	TRBJ1-2	TRBD1	ASSRTGWNYGYT
TRBV19	11	TRBJ1-1	NA	ASKGRMNTEAF
TRBV2	9	TRBJ2-5	NA	ASNVQETQY
TRBV6-1	12	TRBJ1-1	NA	ASSENRMNTEAF